These 20 T cell receptor beta chains originate from one sample sequenced in a study of T-cell reconstitution after alpha-beta-depleted transplantation in children. Unique molecular identifiers tagged the TCRbeta library. TCRdb itself ran the PCR reads through MiXCR, one entry per CDR3 protein. In the table there are just over 350,000 distinct CDR3 sequences, about 14% of which are singletons. The sample in question was PBMCs, obtained from the stem cell graft. All receptors derive from a human donor who donated a stem cell graft to a child with Fanconi anemia.

For the CDR3, the DNA is TGTGCCAGCAGTCCCGGGTTCGGGCAGGGGGTTAGATCACCCCTCCACTTT. It codes for CASSPGFGQGVRSPLHF. This chain joins TRBV12-3 or TRBV12-4 and TRBJ1-6; 7 bases fit TRBD1. The CDR3 sequence is 17 residues long. V shed 5 bases and J 10 bases; nucleotides not matched to a gene: 17.

This clonotype turned up a few times. The chain recombines TRBV6-5 with TRBJ1-1, with D hard to call. The CDR3 contains 14 residues. Germline CDR1 and CDR2: MNHEY and SVGAGI. V lost 1 base and J lost 6, with 12 bases in between. The CDR3, as DNA: TGTGCCAGCAGTTACTACAGCTCAGACGCTGAAGCTTTCTTT. Its protein is CASSYYSSDAEAFF.

This clonotype was seen repeatedly, ten times or more. J is TRBJ2-1 and V is TRBV5-1, with D perhaps matching TRBD1 (6 bases). Germline V gene sequence: CDR1 SGHRS, CDR2 YFSETQ. This CDR3 has 15 residues. Trimming stripped 2 bases from V and 0 bases from J, with 9 bases between. DNA for the CDR3: TGCGCCAGCAGCTTCCACAGGGACTCCTACAATGAGCAGTTCTTC. It yields the protein CASSFHRDSYNEQFF. The entire variable domain, with the rest obtained from reference TRBV5-1 and TRBJ2-1, is as follows: KAGVTQTPRYLIKTRGQQVTLSCSPISGHRSVSWYQQTPGQGLQFLFEYFSETQRNKGNFPGRFSGRQFSNSRSEMNVSTLELGDSALYLCASSFHRDSYNEQFFGPGTRLTVL.

The chain links TRBV9 to TRBJ2-3; 13 nucleotides match TRBD2. Germline CDR1 is SGDLS and CDR2 is YYNGEE. The CDR3 is 15 residues long. J was trimmed by 5 bases and V by 3 bases; bases with no gene match: 3. Here the CDR3 DNA reads TGTGCCAGCAGCGATGGGACTAGCGGGGTAGATACGCAGTATTTT. Its protein product is CASSDGTSGVDTQYF.

This rearrangement joins TRBV10-3 to TRBJ2-3; 10 positions match TRBD2. The CDR3 loop spans 16 amino acids. Germline values: CDR1 ENHRY, CDR2 SYGVKD. J lost 1 base, V lost 6 bases, and 7 bases had no gene match. The CDR3 spells CAISSSTSGGTDTQYF. Written as DNA, the CDR3 is TGTGCCATCAGCTCGAGTACTAGCGGGGGCACAGATACGCAGTATTTT.

This clonotype was counted between two and nine times. The chain has TRBV9 and TRBJ1-3; possibly TRBD1 for D (5 bases). Germline loops: CDR1 SGDLS, CDR2 YYNGEE. V shed 0 bases and J shed 3 bases, with 13 bases lying between them. The CDR3 contains 16 residues. The CDR3 sequence is CASSVGQPTFGNTIYF. DNA for the CDR3: TGTGCCAGCAGCGTAGGACAGCCAACGTTTGGAAACACCATATATTTT.

Only a few counts were recorded for this clonotype. The genes are TRBV4-3 and TRBJ1-2; no reliable D call. This CDR3 is built from 15 residues. Trimming cost V 0 bases and J 1 base, with 9 bases left between them. The germline V gene has CDR1 LGHNA and CDR2 YSLEER. The CDR3 region is CASSQDSSVNYGYTF. DNA for the CDR3: TGCGCCAGCAGCCAAGATTCGTCCGTTAACTATGGCTACACCTTC.

The CDR3 spells CASRNLRGASYEQYF. In DNA form, the CDR3 reads TGTGCCAGCAGGAATCTCAGGGGTGCTTCATACGAGCAGTACTTC. V usage is TRBV6-1 and J usage is TRBJ2-7, with D perhaps matching TRBD1 (6 bases). This CDR3 is 15 amino acids long. Looked up from germline, CDR1 is MNHNS and CDR2 is SASEGT. Trimming took off 6 bases at V and 4 bases at J, with 19 bases between the two ends.

The genes are TRBV29-1 and TRBJ2-1; D is ambiguous. The V end was cut by 4 bases, the J end by 0 bases, with 13 bases between. The germline V gene has CDR1 SQVTM and CDR2 ANQGSEA. The CDR3 runs to 15 residues. CDR3 DNA: TGCAGCGTTGTATTGATGGTGAGCTCCTACAATGAGCAGTTCTTC. This codes for CSVVLMVSSYNEQFF.

This clonotype was counted at least ten times. This chain connects TRBV28 to TRBJ2-7; TRBD1 matches 8 bases. CDR3 length: 14 residues. CDR1 is MDHEN and CDR2 is SYDVKM in the germline V gene. The V and J ends lost 3 bases and 5 bases, in that order; junction bases with no gene match: 6. The CDR3 DNA is TGTGCCAGCAGTTTTTACAGGGGGTTGAACGAGCAGTACGTC. Translated, it gives CASSFYRGLNEQYV.

CDR3 bases: TGTGCCAGCACAGGGGTTTCCGGGAGCACAGATACGCAGTATTTT. Protein product: CASTGVSGSTDTQYF. This sequence joins TRBV28 and TRBJ2-3; tentative D call: TRBD1 (6 bases). In germline, CDR1 is MDHEN, CDR2 SYDVKM. The CDR3 consists of 15 residues. V shed 7 bases and J shed 0 bases, with 14 bases lying between them. The whole variable domain, remainder taken from reference TRBV28 and TRBJ2-3, is DVKVTQSSRYLVKRTGEKVFLECVQDMDHENMFWYRQDPGLGLRLIYFSYDVKMKEKGDIPEGYSVSREKKERFSLILESASTNQTSMYLCASTGVSGSTDTQYFGPGTRLTVL.

This chain connects TRBV4-3 to TRBJ1-6; a possible D gene is TRBD1 (5 bases). The germline V gene has CDR1 LGHNA and CDR2 YSLEER. This CDR3 spans 15 amino acids. Trimming removed 3 bases from V and 8 bases from J, with 14 bases in between. The CDR3 bases are TGCGCCAGCAGCCAGTTTCAACGAGGGGATTCACCCCTCCACTTT. It is translated as CASSQFQRGDSPLHF.

This clonotype has at least ten counts. V and J are TRBV6-5 and TRBJ1-1; 8 nucleotides align to TRBD1. The germline gives CDR1 MNHEY, CDR2 SVGAGI. The V gene end was trimmed by 5 bases and the J gene end by 7 bases; junction bases not matched to a gene: 9. The CDR3 covers 14 residues. The CDR3 here is CASSPLGTGNEAFF. The CDR3 nucleotides read TGTGCCAGCAGTCCCCTCGGGACAGGCAATGAAGCTTTCTTT.

This clonotype has a handful of counts. This chain joins TRBV6-2 or TRBV6-3 and TRBJ2-2; perhaps TRBD1 as D (7 bases). CDR3 length: 16 residues. With 6 bases removed from V and 9 bases from J, the gap between germline ends came to 23 bases. From germline, CDR1 is MNHEY and CDR2 SVGEGT. CDR3 in amino acids: CASRPAGQGELRELFF. CDR3 DNA sequence: TGTGCCAGCAGGCCCGCGGGGCAGGGGGAATTGAGGGAGCTGTTTTTT.

This clonotype has more than one count but fewer than ten. The chain carries TRBV27 and TRBJ2-3; TRBD2 agrees at 10 bases. This CDR3 is built from 15 residues. Trimming removed 5 bases from V and 7 bases from J; junction bases left unmatched: 9. Germline lookup yields CDR1 MNHEY and CDR2 SMNVEV (reference sequence). CDR3 in DNA: TGTGCCAGCAGTGATCTTAGCGGGGGGATCCATACGCAGTATTTT. Encoded protein: CASSDLSGGIHTQYF.

A few counts support this clonotype. V gene TRBV29-1 combines with J gene TRBJ1-2; 11 bases match TRBD1. Germline V lookup: CDR1 SQVTM, CDR2 ANQGSEA. The CDR3 is 15 residues long. The V and J ends lost 4 bases and 2 bases, in that order; junction bases with no gene match: 6. The DNA of the CDR3 is TGCAGCGTTGCTAGGACAGGGGGCGGAAACTATGGCTACACCTTC. It is translated as CSVARTGGGNYGYTF. The full variable domain, completed using reference TRBV29-1 and TRBJ1-2, is SAVISQKPSRDICQRGTSLTIQCQVDSQVTMMFWYRQQPGQSLTLIATANQGSEATYESGFVIDKFPISRPNLTFSTLTVSNMSPEDSSIYLCSVARTGGGNYGYTFGSGTRLTVV.

This clonotype was observed many times. The J gene is TRBJ2-2, the V gene TRBV6-2 or TRBV6-3, with TRBD2 matching 10 bases. Germline trimming cut 5 bases from V and 2 bases from J; bases unmatched to any gene: 2. There are 15 residues in the CDR3. Germline CDR1 MNHEY, CDR2 SVGEGT. The chain's CDR3 is CASSRTSGNTGELFF. CDR3 bases: TGTGCCAGCAGTCGGACTAGCGGTAACACCGGGGAGCTGTTTTTT.

The chain is built from TRBV19 and TRBJ1-1; D remains unclear. This CDR3 contains 15 residues. V was clipped by 10 bases and J by 2 bases, with 20 bases between them. CDR1 and CDR2 (germline): LNHDA, SQIVND (reference sequence). The CDR3 sequence: CATRTSHYINTEAFF. The CDR3 region has the DNA TGTGCCACCCGGACGTCCCACTACATTAACACTGAAGCTTTCTTT.

J is TRBJ2-2 and V is TRBV2; 8 positions agree with TRBD2. V shed 1 base and J 0 bases; nucleotides not matched to a gene: 4. There are 17 residues in the CDR3. In germline, CDR1 is SNHLY, CDR2 FYNNEI. The CDR3 coding sequence is TGTGCCAGCAGTGAAGAGCCTAGCGGGCCGAACACCGGGGAGCTGTTTTTT. Its translation: CASSEEPSGPNTGELFF.

Only a few counts were recorded for this clonotype. DNA of the CDR3: TGTGCCAGCAGTTTAGCTCAGGGGGCCGGGGAGCTGTTTTTT. This encodes CASSLAQGAGELFF. This chain uses TRBV12-3 or TRBV12-4 with TRBJ2-2, with 7 bases aligning to TRBD1. Trimming at V came to 0 bases and at J to 6 bases, leaving 1 base not matched to a gene. The CDR3 contains 14 residues.